The present T cell receptor beta chain was sequenced within a study of patients and donors after allogeneic stem cell transplantation. TCRdb called the RT-PCR reads again in MiXCR, with one record for every CDR3 protein. This sample yields 920,000 or so distinct CDR3 sequences, of which roughly 18% are seen a single time; around 5.5% belongs to the top ten. After removal of 9 bases from V and 3 bases from J, the junction contained 5 bases not matched to a gene. This CDR3 is built from 13 residues. Germline V gene data show CDR1 as SGHVS and CDR2 as FQNEAQ. This clonotype was seen a few times. Sequences were obtained from blood, either unsorted or a sorted T cell fraction (not recorded which). This TCR was recovered from a human donor who was either an allogeneic HSCT recipient or a stem cell or donor lymphocyte infusion donor (not recorded which). It is not recorded whose cells these are; they may come from a transplant donor. The chain joins TRBV7-8 to TRBJ1-1; 9 nucleotides line up with TRBD1. As DNA, the CDR3 is TGTGCCAGTACACAGGGGGCTTACACTGAAGCTTTCTTT. Residues: CASTQGAYTEAFF.